The T cell receptor (beta chain) under discussion was sequenced for a study of shared clonotypes between healthy human individuals (dated by TCRdb to 2018 to 2021). Context from the whole study: The cohort included three men and a couple of women between 18 and 49 years of age. Per donor, three plates each were used for CD4 naive and CD4 memory, two for CD8 naive, and one for CD8 memory. To estimate repertoire size and how much clonotypes are shared between individuals, the study performed deep sequencing of blood TCR repertoires from roughly five healthy adults. To increase sequencing depth and limit assay-specific biases, different laboratories used diverse techniques to prepare libraries and sequence TCR repertoires. Per donor, leukapheresis produced somewhere between about 0.94 and 9.5 billion PBMCs.

The donors were healthy, HIV-negative adults who had no recently reported acute infections or vaccinations. Only Caucasian adults living in Nashville, Tennessee, USA were represented among the donors. CD4+ T cells were enriched through magnetic negative selection, after which naive cells were positively selected on CD45RA and the remaining negative fraction served as the memory subset. After blood collection by leukapheresis, PBMCs were isolated using Ficoll-Histopaque density gradient centrifugation and then cryopreserved in the vapor phase of liquid nitrogen. Purity and quantity of every magnetically sorted T cell population were checked by analytical flow cytometry. From each sorted fraction, genomic DNA was isolated and quantified by UV absorbance on a Nanodrop 2000c. This clone came up once. Its antigen is unknown. No much larger clone exists at a distance of one base, and base qualities are not known.

Broader findings and caveats from the paper: Even with the large sequencing depth, rarefaction of the sorted-subset datasets indicated that sequencing was incomplete. Larger estimated clonotype richness was generally found for naive subsets than for memory subsets. Pairwise subsampling indicated that sequencing depth was expected to affect the degree of clonotype sharing among donors. Because the study included a small number of donors, the genetic and exposure-history diversity represented was limited. Only blood was sampled, and tissue TCR repertoires likely differ from those in blood. About 5% of naive CD4, roughly 3.5% of naive CD8, around 2.3% of memory CD4, and 0.4% of memory CD8 clonotypes were shared across several donors. Clonotypes shared by all four sorted-subset donors showed higher generation probabilities than non-shared clonotypes.

Using the deep immunoSEQ assay, TCR CDR3 regions were amplified from genomic DNA by multiplex PCR. Genomic DNA extracted from each cell subset was distributed evenly over all wells of several immunoSEQ 96-well plates, and each plate served as one replicate. For sorted subsets, each replicate PCR was loaded with 200 ng genomic DNA, equivalent to some 31,000 T cell genomes. Purified libraries were measured with a Qubit 3.0 fluorometer, size-checked on a Bioanalyzer 2100, and measured again with the KAPA Library Quantification kit. A separate single-read 150-cycle Illumina NextSeq 550 flow cell was used to sequence each immunoSEQ 96-well plate. Per the original workflow: Because the immunoSEQ output included only junctional sequences and no quality scores, the filtering could not be the same as the filtering used for full-length reads. To assign V/J genes and CDR3, sequences were annotated against IMGT germline references using PyIR, a Python wrapper for IgBLAST v1.9. Reads with weak V/J assignments (E-value above 1e-6), missing CDR3, stop codons, out-of-frame junctions, or ambiguous translated residues were removed. V3J clonotypes were defined by identical inferred V gene, J gene, and CDR3 amino acid sequence. Percentage overlap between repertoires was calculated by dividing the number of shared unique clonotypes by the size of the smaller repertoire. Three approaches were used to assess repertoire richness: RTK rarefaction, the Chao1 estimator, and Recon v2.1 estimates of unobserved clonotypes. Generation probabilities were computed with OLGA for all TCRbeta clonotypes obtained by the gDNA method from a few donors. TCRdb limited this immuneACCESS table to in-frame rearrangements with V and J called. A share of clones is missing; checked studies link under half to unresolved V genes, and the rest is unexplained. V and J calls and clone size follow that table, whereas D and trimming were derived from the DNA. Here the sample has approximately 1,000,000 clones; around 78% occur a single time. The leading ten clones occupy approximately 0.52% of the sample.

The germline V gene supplies CDR1 MDHEN and CDR2 SYDVKM. V is cut by 4 bases and J by 7 bases, and the space between the germline ends is 13 bases. Taken from cysteine to phenylalanine, the CDR3 has 14 residues. Of the read, only the CDR3 DNA is kept; its 42 bases are in frame from base 1. Rearrangement joined TRBV28 to TRBJ1-4; the D gene is perhaps TRBD1, on 6 matching bases. Sequences were obtained from memory CD4+ T cells from PBMCs. The intended sense of this specimen's cell subset or site label: CD45RA-negative fraction. This receptor was obtained from a man aged 18 to 29 in good health. Some clones in this sample may be carry-over from other donors' samples. The nucleotide sequence reads as follows: TGTGCCAGCAGTTGGTCGCAGGGGAGTGAAAAACTGTTTTTT. Protein translation: CASSWSQGSEKLFF.